This is a list of T cell receptor beta chains from one sample in a study of T cell clones after liver transplantation. Here immunoSEQ multiplex PCR was the method, and the copy in TCRdb shows in-frame clones only, minus some. This sample yields about 120,000 clones, of which less than 95% are seen a single time; 0.83% belongs to the top ten. The sample was CD4+ T cells from blood, taken 12 months after liver transplant. Every receptor here comes from a human patient who received a liver transplant. Among the T cells, some may be from the graft donor. The conserved cysteine and the conserved F or W are not part of the CDR3 here. The size entry is marked missing in some rows and otherwise reads once, few, many or a size class.

clone_size,v_call,cdr3_aa
.,TRBV11-3,ASSSSNYGYT
.,TRBV4-2,ASSQELAGANEQF
once,TRBV7-9,ASSLLGQGEAF
.,TRBV7-9,ASSLGGEGEKLF
.,TRBV7-8,ASSPQRAQGGNQPQH
.,TRBV27,ASSHTTSGRAGGELF
.,TRBV5-8,ASSLGQRLSGNTIY
.,TRBV5-4,ASSETGTGSFRDTQY
.,TRBV6-1,ARGDSGANVLT
.,TRBV27,ASSLSSDVYDGELF
.,TRBV7-2,ASSLTSATGELF
.,TRBV2,ASSESGGDQPQH
.,TRBV2,ASSQGYNEQF
.,TRBV6-5,ASSYRDSPSSYEQY
.,TRBV9,ASSILGYNEQF
few,TRBV11-1,ASLSRELGETQY
.,TRBV5-6,ASSGGHIVNSPLH
.,TRBV28,ASSSRQWYLGEKLF
.,TRBV30,AWSEGWRNSNQPQH
.,TRBV7-8,ASSLAPGPSAGYEQY
.,TRBV5-6,ASSLVTGVVEELF
.,TRBV9,ASSQDQGAGEKLF
.,TRBV29-1,SAAVAGLQETQY
.,TRBV5-6,ASSLGAEPGYT
.,TRBV5-1,ASTDRAHRDEQF
once,TRBV11-3,ASSSRGLNEQF
.,TRBV7-9,ASSLAPGRAPSEAF
.,TRBV7-9,ASSLADGGTVGGKLF
once,TRBV7-9,ASSFGSSGANVLT
.,TRBV7-9,ASGPGTENTEAF
.,TRBV11-2,ASSQGVNTEAF
many,TRBV19,ASYRDRDTEAF